This TCR beta chain was observed in a study of blood T cell repertoires in COVID-19. Germline CDR1 reads LNHNV; CDR2 reads YYDKDF (reference sequence). The CDR3 length is 14 residues. Deletions cut 0 bases from V and 11 bases from J, with 16 bases between. The repertoire was sequenced with immunoSEQ multiplex PCR; TCRdb's copy has only in-frame clones and lacks some. The sample has about 310,000 clones, over 85% seen once. Sequenced input: PBMCs or T cells enriched from blood (not recorded which). The TCR originated in a woman aged 30 to 39 who had recovered from COVID-19. The chain combines TRBV15 with TRBJ1-1; no clear D. The CDR3 spells CATSRDAGKARAFF. In DNA form, the CDR3 reads TGTGCCACCAGCAGAGATGCGGGGAAAGCTCGGGCTTTCTTT.